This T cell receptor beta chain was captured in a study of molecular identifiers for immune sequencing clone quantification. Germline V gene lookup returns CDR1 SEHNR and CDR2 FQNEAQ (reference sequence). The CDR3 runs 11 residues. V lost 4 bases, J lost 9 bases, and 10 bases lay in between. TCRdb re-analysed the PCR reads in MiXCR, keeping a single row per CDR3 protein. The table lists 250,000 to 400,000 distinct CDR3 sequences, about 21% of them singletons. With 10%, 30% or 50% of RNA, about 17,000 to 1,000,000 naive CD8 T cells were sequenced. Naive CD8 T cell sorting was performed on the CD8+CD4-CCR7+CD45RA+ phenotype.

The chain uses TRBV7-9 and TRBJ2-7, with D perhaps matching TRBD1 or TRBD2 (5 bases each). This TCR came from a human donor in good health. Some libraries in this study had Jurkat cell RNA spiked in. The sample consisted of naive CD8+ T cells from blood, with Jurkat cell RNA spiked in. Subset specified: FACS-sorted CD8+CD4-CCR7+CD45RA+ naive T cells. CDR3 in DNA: TGTGCCAGCAGCTCCCTTGGGGGGCAGTACTTC. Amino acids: CASSSLGGQYF.